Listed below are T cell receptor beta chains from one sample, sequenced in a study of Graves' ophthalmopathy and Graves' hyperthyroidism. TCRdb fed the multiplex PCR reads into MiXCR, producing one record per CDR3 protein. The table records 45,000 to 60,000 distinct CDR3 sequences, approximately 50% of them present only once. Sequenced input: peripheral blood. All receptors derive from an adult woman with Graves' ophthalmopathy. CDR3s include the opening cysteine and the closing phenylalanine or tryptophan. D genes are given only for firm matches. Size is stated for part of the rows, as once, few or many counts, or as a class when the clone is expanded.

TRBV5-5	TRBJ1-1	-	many	TGTGCCAGCAGCTTGGACGGGGGCGGGTTGAACACTGAAGCTTTCTTT	CASSLDGGGLNTEAFF
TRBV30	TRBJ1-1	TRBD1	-	TGTGCCTGGAGCTTTGACAGGGGAAATCTGAACACTGAAGCTTTCTTT	CAWSFDRGNLNTEAFF
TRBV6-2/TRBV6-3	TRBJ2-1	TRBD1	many	TGTGCCAGCAGTGACTCTCCCGGGACAGGGAGATTC	CASSDSPGTGRF
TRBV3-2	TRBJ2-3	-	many	TGTGCCAGACAGGGGGTTACGCAGTATTTT	CARQGVTQYF
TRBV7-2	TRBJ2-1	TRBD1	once	TGTGCCAGCAGCCAAAGCGGGACAGGGGGCTACAATGAGCAGTTCTTC	CASSQSGTGGYNEQFF
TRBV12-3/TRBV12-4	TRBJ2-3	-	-	TGTGCCAGCAGGTCGACTCGGGGAGATACGCAGTATTTT	CASRSTRGDTQYF
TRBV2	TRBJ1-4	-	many	TGTGCCAGCAGTGGGGGACCATCCTCTGAAAAACTGTTTTTT	CASSGGPSSEKLFF
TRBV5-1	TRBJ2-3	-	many	TGCGCCAGCAGCTTGGCCGATGGCCGGTTCACGGCAGATACGCAGTATTTT	CASSLADGRFTADTQYF
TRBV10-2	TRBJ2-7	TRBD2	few	TGCGCCAGCAGGCTCAGCGGGGTGTACGAGCAGTACTTC	CASRLSGVYEQYF
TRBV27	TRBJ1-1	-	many	TGTGCCAGCAGGACTGCGAACACTGAAGCTTTCTTT	CASRTANTEAFF
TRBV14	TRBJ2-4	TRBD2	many	TGTGCCAGCAGCCAAGGAATAAGGGGACTAGCGCTTGGGGCCAAAAACATTCAGTACTTC	CASSQGIRGLALGAKNIQYF
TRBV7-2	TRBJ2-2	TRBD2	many	TGTGCCAGCAGCTTAGGGCCTAGCGGGAAGAGGACCGGGGAGCTGTTTTTT	CASSLGPSGKRTGELFF
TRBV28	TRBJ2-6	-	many	TGTGCCAGCAGTTCCACGACCCCGTCTGGGGCCAACGTCCTGACTTTC	CASSSTTPSGANVLTF
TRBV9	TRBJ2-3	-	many	TGTGCCAGCAGCGTTACAGGTCACCCTAGCACAGATACGCAGTATTTT	CASSVTGHPSTDTQYF
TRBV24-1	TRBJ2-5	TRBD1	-	TGTGCCACCAGTGCCCCTCAATCCACAGGGGTAGAGACCCAGTACTTC	CATSAPQSTGVETQYF
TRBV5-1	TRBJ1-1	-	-	TGCGCCAGCAGCTTGGGACAGGTAATGGGACCTGAAGCTTTCTTT	CASSLGQVMGPEAFF
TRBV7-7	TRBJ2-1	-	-	TGTGCTTTTCGCCGCTCAGCTAACAATGAGCAGTTCTTC	CAFRRSANNEQFF
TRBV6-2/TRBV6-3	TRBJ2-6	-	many	TGTGCCAGCAGTTACAACTCTGGGGCCAACGTCCTGACTTTC	CASSYNSGANVLTF
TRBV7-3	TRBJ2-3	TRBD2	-	TGTGCCAGCAGCTTAACGGTAGCGACTAGCGGGATTACCACAGATACGCAGTATTTT	CASSLTVATSGITTDTQYF
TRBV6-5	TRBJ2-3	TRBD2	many	TGTGCCAGCAGTTACCGGGGGGGACGGACCACAGATACGCAGTATTTT	CASSYRGGRTTDTQYF
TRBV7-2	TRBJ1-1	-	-	TGTGCCAGCAGCTCCCATGACAGCGGTGGCACTGAAGCTTTCTTT	CASSSHDSGGTEAFF
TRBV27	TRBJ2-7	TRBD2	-	TGTGCCAGCAGTTCCCAGGGACTAGCTGCTGCCTACGAGCAGTACTTC	CASSSQGLAAAYEQYF
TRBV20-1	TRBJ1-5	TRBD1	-	TGCAGTGCCGAGACAGGGGGAAACTACAATGAGCCCCAGCATTTT	CSAETGGNYNEPQHF
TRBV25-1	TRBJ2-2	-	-	TGTGCCAGCAGTGAGGGAAAGGAGACTACCAAGGGGGAGCTGTTTTTT	CASSEGKETTKGELFF
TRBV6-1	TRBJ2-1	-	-	TGTGCCAGCAGTTACCGGCCTCCTGATAGGGATTACAATGAGCAGTTCTTC	CASSYRPPDRDYNEQFF
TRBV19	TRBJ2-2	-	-	TGTGCCGGGGGGATGGGGAATACCGGGGAGCTGTTTTTT	CAGGMGNTGELFF
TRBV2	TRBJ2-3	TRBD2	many	TGTGCCAGCAGTCCACGGACTAGCGGGACTAGCACAGATACGCAGTATTTT	CASSPRTSGTSTDTQYF
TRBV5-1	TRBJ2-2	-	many	TGCGCCAGCAGCTTCTGGGGGCGCGACACCGGGGAGCTGTTTTTT	CASSFWGRDTGELFF
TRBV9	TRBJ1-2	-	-	TGTGCCAGCAGCGTAGATGCGGACTATGGCTACACCTTC	CASSVDADYGYTF
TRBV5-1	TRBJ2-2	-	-	TGCGCCAGCAGCTTGGCAAGCGGGAGGACAGGGGGAAACACCGGGGAGCTGTTTTTT	CASSLASGRTGGNTGELFF
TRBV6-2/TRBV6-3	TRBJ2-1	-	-	TGTGCCAGCAGCGGTAGATACAATGAGCAGTTCTTC	CASSGRYNEQFF
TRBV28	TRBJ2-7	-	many	TGTGCCAGCAGTTTTGGGGGCCGTCCATCCTACGAGCAGTACTTC	CASSFGGRPSYEQYF